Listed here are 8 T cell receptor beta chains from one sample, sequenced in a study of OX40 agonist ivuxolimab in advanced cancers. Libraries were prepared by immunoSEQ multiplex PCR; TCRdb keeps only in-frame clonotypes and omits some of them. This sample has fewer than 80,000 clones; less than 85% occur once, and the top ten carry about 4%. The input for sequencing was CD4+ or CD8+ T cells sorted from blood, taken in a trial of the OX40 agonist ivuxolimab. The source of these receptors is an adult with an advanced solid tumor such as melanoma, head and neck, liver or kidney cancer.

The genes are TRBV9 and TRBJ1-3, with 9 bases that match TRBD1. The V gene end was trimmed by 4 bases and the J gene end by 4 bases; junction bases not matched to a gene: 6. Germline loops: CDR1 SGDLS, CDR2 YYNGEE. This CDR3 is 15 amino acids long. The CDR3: CASSTGTGWGNTIYF. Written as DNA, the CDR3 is TGTGCCAGCAGCACGGGGACAGGGTGGGGAAACACCATATATTTT. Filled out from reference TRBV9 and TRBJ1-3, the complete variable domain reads DSGVTQTPKHLITATGQRVTLRCSPRSGDLSVYWYQQSLDQGLQFLIQYYNGEERAKGNILERFSAQQFPDLHSELNLSSLELGDSALYFCASSTGTGWGNTIYFGEGSWLTVV.

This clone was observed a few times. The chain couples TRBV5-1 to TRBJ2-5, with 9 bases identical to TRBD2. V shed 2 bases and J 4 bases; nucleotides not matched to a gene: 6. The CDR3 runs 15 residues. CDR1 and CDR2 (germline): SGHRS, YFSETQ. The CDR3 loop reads CASSFGTSILETQYF. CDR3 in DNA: TGCGCCAGCAGCTTTGGGACTAGCATTCTAGAGACCCAGTACTTC.

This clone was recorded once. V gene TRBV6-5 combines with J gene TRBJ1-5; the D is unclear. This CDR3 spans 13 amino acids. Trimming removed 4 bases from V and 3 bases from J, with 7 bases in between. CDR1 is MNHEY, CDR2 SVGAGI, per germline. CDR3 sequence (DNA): TGTGCCAGCAGTTTATCTGCCAATCAGCCCCAGCATTTT. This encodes CASSLSANQPQHF.

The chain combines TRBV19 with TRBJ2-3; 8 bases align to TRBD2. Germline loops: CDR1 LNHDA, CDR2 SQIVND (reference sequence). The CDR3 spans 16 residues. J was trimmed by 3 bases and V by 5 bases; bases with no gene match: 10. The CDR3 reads CASSSRGGITTDTQYF. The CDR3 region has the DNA TGTGCCAGTAGTTCACGGGGGGGCATAACAACAGATACGCAGTATTTT.

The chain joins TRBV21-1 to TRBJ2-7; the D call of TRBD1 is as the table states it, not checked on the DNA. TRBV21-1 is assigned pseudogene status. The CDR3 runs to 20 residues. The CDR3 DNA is TGTGCCAGCAGCAAGCGCTTCTTAGACGGACAGGGAAAACTGAGCTACGAGCAGTACTTC. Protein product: CASSKRFLDGQGKLSYEQYF.

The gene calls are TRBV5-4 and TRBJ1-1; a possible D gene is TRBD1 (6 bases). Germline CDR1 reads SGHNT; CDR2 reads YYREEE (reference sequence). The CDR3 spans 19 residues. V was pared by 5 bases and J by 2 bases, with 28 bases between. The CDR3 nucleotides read TGTGCCAGCAGTTTTACCTTGGGGTTAGTCGGGACAAGTAACACTGAAGCTTTCTTT. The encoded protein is CASSFTLGLVGTSNTEAFF.

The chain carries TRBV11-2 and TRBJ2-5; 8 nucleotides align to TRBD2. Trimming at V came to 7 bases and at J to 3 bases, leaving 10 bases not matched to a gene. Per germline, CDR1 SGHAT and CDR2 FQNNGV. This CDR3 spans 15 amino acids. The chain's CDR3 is CASTPSTSVKETQYF. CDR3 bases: TGTGCCAGCACCCCTTCGACTAGCGTTAAAGAGACCCAGTACTTC.

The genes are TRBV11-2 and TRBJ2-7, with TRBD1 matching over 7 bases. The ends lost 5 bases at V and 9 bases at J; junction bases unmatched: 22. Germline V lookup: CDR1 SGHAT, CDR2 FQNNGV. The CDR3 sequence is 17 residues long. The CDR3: CASSTRGTTGRVSGQYF. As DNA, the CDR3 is TGTGCCAGCAGCACCCGGGGTACGACAGGGAGAGTAAGCGGGCAGTACTTC.